This T cell receptor (beta chain) was obtained from a study of blood T cell repertoires in COVID-19. As for the study in general: Both acute and convalescent COVID-19 samples were obtained from the United States, Italy and Spain.

This clone has more than one count but fewer than ten. Recruitment covered about two dozen US areas and drew participants whose ages spanned about 18 to 90 years. Membership in each cohort depended on participant-reported clinical history. This CDR3 comprises 16 residues. V lost 0 bases and J lost 6; bases outside the gene matches: 3. Germline CDR1 is KGHSH and CDR2 is LQKENI. Assay used: immunoSEQ multiplex PCR; TCRdb lists only in-frame clones, some missing. The sample shows roughly 220,000 clones, just over 85% of them seen only once. Sequences were obtained from PBMCs or T cells enriched from blood (not recorded which). The chain is built from TRBV18 and TRBJ2-2; 11 nucleotides match TRBD2. The TCR sequence derives from a woman between 40 and 55 years old with acute COVID-19. CDR3 amino acids: CASSPPRLAGPGELFF. CDR3 in DNA: TGTGCCAGCTCACCACCGCGACTAGCGGGGCCCGGGGAGCTGTTTTTT.